This note documents a single TCR beta chain sequence. The data stem from a study of blood T cell repertoires in COVID-19. The table came from immunoSEQ multiplex PCR; TCRdb's copy has only in-frame clones and leaves some out. The data contain about 130,000 clones, about 85% of them singletons. The germline gives CDR1 SGHDT, CDR2 YYEEEE. Trimming left V 3 bases short and J 0 bases short, with 9 bases between. The CDR3 is 15 amino acids. The chain carries TRBV5-6 and TRBJ1-4; a possible D gene is TRBD1 (6 bases). Source material: peripheral blood. This TCR was sampled from a man between 40 and 49 years old with active or convalescent COVID-19. In DNA form, the CDR3 reads TGTGCCAGCAGCTGGGGGCCCTCAACTAATGAAAAACTGTTTTTT. Encoded protein: CASSWGPSTNEKLFF.